This T cell receptor beta chain stems from a study of T cell responses to AZD1222 COVID-19 vaccine. TCRdb's copy holds only in-frame clones and misses some; the assay was immunoSEQ multiplex PCR. Of 87,000 or so clones in the sample, around 90% were seen once. Study findings and constraints: In a largely white British group with more females than males, clonal diversity was possibly underestimated.

The count of this clone is one. Its matching antigen is unknown. The receptor's source is an adult in good health. Sequencing was performed on peripheral blood, taken on day 0 of AZD1222 vaccination.

The CDR3 reads CASSGTTGPDLGEQYF. As DNA, the CDR3 is TGTGCCAGCAGCGGAACTACGGGGCCGGACCTTGGGGAGCAGTACTTC. This chain connects TRBV9 to TRBJ2-7; perhaps D is TRBD1 or TRBD2 (5 bases each). The CDR3 extends over 16 amino acids. Germline CDR1 SGDLS, CDR2 YYNGEE. Trimming stripped 3 bases from V and 7 bases from J, with 23 bases between. Full variable domain (remainder filled in from reference TRBV9 and TRBJ2-7): DSGVTQTPKHLITATGQRVTLRCSPRSGDLSVYWYQQSLDQGLQFLIQYYNGEERAKGNILERFSAQQFPDLHSELNLSSLELGDSALYFCASSGTTGPDLGEQYFGPGTRLTVT.